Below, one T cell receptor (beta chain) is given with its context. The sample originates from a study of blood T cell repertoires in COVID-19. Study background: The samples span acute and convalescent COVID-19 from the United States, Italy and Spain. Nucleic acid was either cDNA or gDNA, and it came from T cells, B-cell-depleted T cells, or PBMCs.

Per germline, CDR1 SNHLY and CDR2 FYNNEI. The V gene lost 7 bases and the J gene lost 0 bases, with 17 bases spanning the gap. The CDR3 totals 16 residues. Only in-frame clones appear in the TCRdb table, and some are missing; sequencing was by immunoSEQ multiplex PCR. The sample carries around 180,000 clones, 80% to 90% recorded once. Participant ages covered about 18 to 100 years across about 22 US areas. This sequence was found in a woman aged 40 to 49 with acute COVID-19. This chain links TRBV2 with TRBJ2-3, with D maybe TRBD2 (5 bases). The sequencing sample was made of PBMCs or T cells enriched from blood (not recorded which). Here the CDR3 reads CASTFTGFTSTDTQYF. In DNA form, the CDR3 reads TGTGCCAGCACGTTCACGGGGTTTACTAGCACAGATACGCAGTATTTT.